The 32 T cell receptor beta chains listed next were all sequenced from one sample in a study of blood T cell repertoires in COVID-19. Sequencing used immunoSEQ multiplex PCR; TCRdb keeps in-frame clones, though not all of them. The sample records around 300,000 clones, approximately 87% being singletons. The sequenced sample consisted of peripheral blood. The receptors were gathered from a woman in her twenties or thirties with COVID-19, enrolled during active disease.

The sample holds one count of this clone. The genes are TRBV5-1 and TRBJ1-1; possible D gene TRBD1, 6 bases. This CDR3 has 16 amino acids. The V end lost 6 bases, the J end lost 1 base, and 19 bases lay between the germline ends. Germline CDR1 reads SGHRS; CDR2 reads YFSETQ. The CDR3 is CASTPNRVGGNTEAFF. The CDR3 region has the DNA TGCGCCAGCACCCCGAACAGGGTTGGGGGGAACACTGAAGCTTTCTTT.

The V and J genes are TRBV11-2 and TRBJ2-7; the match to TRBD1 covers 7 bases. The J segment lost 7 bases and the V segment lost 5 bases, leaving 11 bases of the junction unmatched. Germline assignment: CDR1 SGHAT and CDR2 FQNNGV. The length of the CDR3 is 14 residues. CDR3 bases: TGTGCCAGCAGCCAGCTCCGGACAGGTTTAGAGCAGTACTTC. Encoded protein: CASSQLRTGLEQYF.

This chain joins TRBV5-4 and TRBJ1-4, with D tentatively TRBD1 (6 bases). CDR3 length equals 15 residues. CDR1 SGHNT and CDR2 YYREEE come from the germline V gene (reference sequence). Deletions cut 0 bases from V and 7 bases from J, with 13 bases between. The CDR3 is CASSLAGQGVEKLFF. CDR3 nucleotides: TGTGCCAGCAGCTTGGCGGGACAAGGGGTTGAAAAACTGTTTTTT.

J is TRBJ2-1 and V is TRBV12-5, with 7 bases identical to TRBD1. In germline, CDR1 is LGHNT, CDR2 FRNRAP. J was trimmed by 2 bases and V by 7 bases; bases with no gene match: 8. CDR3 length: 15 residues. Here the CDR3 DNA reads TGTGCTAGTGCCACAACCGGGACAGCCTACAATGAGCAGTTCTTC. This translates into CASATTGTAYNEQFF.

The gene calls are TRBV14 and TRBJ1-2; a possible D gene is TRBD1 (5 bases). Deletions cut 1 base from V and 6 bases from J, with 9 bases between. This CDR3 contains 13 residues. Germline CDR1 and CDR2: SGHDN and FVKESK. The CDR3 DNA reads as TGTGCCAGCAGCCAAGTCGCAGGGAATGGCTACACCTTC. Its protein is CASSQVAGNGYTF.

The J gene is TRBJ1-6, the V gene TRBV5-5; tentative D call: TRBD1 (5 bases). Per the germline V gene, CDR1 is SGHKS and CDR2 is YYEKEE (reference sequence). The CDR3 extends over 17 amino acids. V was shortened by 0 bases and J by 4 bases, with 14 bases between the two germline ends. The CDR3 reads CASSLVGPTAYNSPLHF. In nucleotides, the CDR3 is TGTGCCAGCAGCTTGGTGGGCCCGACAGCTTATAATTCACCCCTCCACTTT.

The rearrangement links TRBV19 to TRBJ2-3; 8 nucleotides line up with TRBD2. In germline, CDR1 is LNHDA, CDR2 SQIVND (reference sequence). The V segment lost 5 bases and the J segment 0 bases; nucleotides outside the gene matches: 7. The CDR3 consists of 16 residues. The DNA of the CDR3 is TGTGCCAGTAGTCTCGGGGGGGGACGAAGCACAGATACGCAGTATTTT. Translated: CASSLGGGRSTDTQYF.

The rearrangement joins TRBV19 to TRBJ1-5, with unresolved D. Germline V gene data show CDR1 as LNHDA and CDR2 as SQIVND (reference sequence). The CDR3 contains 13 residues. V was pared by 6 bases and J by 3 bases, with 9 bases between. DNA for the CDR3: TGTGCCAGTAGGACGCAGGACAATCAGCCCCAGCATTTT. Protein product: CASRTQDNQPQHF.

This rearrangement joins TRBV12-3 or TRBV12-4 to TRBJ2-3; tentative D call: TRBD1 (6 bases). The CDR3 consists of 13 residues. Trimming took 6 bases from V and 4 from J, leaving 11 bases between them. The CDR3 sequence: CASSPQGSDTQYF. The DNA for the CDR3 is TGTGCCAGCAGCCCACAGGGTTCAGATACGCAGTATTTT.

This chain joins TRBV29-1 and TRBJ2-1; a weak D match, TRBD2 (6 bases). V lost 7 bases, J lost 0 bases, and 16 bases lay in between. Germline V gene sequence: CDR1 SQVTM, CDR2 ANQGSEA. The CDR3 totals 15 residues. This chain's CDR3 is CSASKSGSSYNEQFF. The CDR3 DNA sequence: TGCAGCGCCAGTAAGTCCGGGAGCTCCTACAATGAGCAGTTCTTC.

V and J are TRBV5-4 and TRBJ2-1; 8 positions agree with TRBD1. CDR1 and CDR2 from the germline V gene are SGHNT and YYREEE (reference sequence). V was clipped by 4 bases and J by 3 bases; unmatched bases: 6. The CDR3 consists of 15 residues. Here the CDR3 DNA reads TGTGCCAGCAGCGCAGGGGGCGAGGTCTACAATGAGCAGTTCTTC. Amino acid sequence: CASSAGGEVYNEQFF. Full variable domain (remainder filled in from reference TRBV5-4 and TRBJ2-1): ETGVTQSPTHLIKTRGQQVTLRCSSQSGHNTVSWYQQALGQGPQFIFQYYREEENGRGNFPPRFSGLQFPNYSSELNVNALELDDSALYLCASSAGGEVYNEQFFGPGTRLTVL.

The chain recombines TRBV19 with TRBJ1-6, with D uncertain. From germline, CDR1 is LNHDA and CDR2 SQIVND (reference sequence). Trimming left V 4 bases short and J 2 bases short, with 12 bases between. This CDR3 spans 16 amino acids. The CDR3: CASSTAGTPYNSPLHF. The CDR3 DNA is TGTGCCAGTAGTACGGCAGGAACTCCCTATAATTCACCCCTCCACTTT.

This clone has just one count. V gene TRBV10-3 combines with J gene TRBJ1-5, with 7 bases that match TRBD1. V dropped 6 bases and J dropped 5; count of bases not matched to a gene: 4. The CDR3 is made up of 13 amino acids. Germline values: CDR1 ENHRY, CDR2 SYGVKD. The CDR3: CAIRSGGDQPQHF. The CDR3 nucleotides are TGTGCCATCAGGTCAGGGGGTGATCAGCCCCAGCATTTT.

This chain links TRBV28 with TRBJ1-1; possibly TRBD1 for D (5 bases). The CDR3 sequence is 15 residues long. The germline gives CDR1 MDHEN, CDR2 SYDVKM. V was clipped by 2 bases and J by 4 bases, with 14 bases between them. The CDR3 coding sequence is TGTGCCAGCAGTTTAAGGGGTATGGGATTCACTGAAGCTTTCTTT. Translated, it gives CASSLRGMGFTEAFF.

The chain combines TRBV9 with TRBJ2-3; D is ambiguous. From germline, CDR1 is SGDLS and CDR2 YYNGEE. The germline V and J ends were trimmed by 2 bases and 1 base, with 8 bases remaining between them. The CDR3 is made up of 14 amino acids. The CDR3 reads CASSVDSRTDTQYF. The CDR3 nucleotides are TGTGCCAGCAGCGTTGATAGCCGCACAGATACGCAGTATTTT.

V usage is TRBV30 and J usage is TRBJ1-6; D gene unclear. The ends were cut back, 5 bases at V and 2 bases at J, with 7 bases in the middle. Germline V CDR1 and CDR2: GTSNPN, SVGIG (reference sequence). CDR3 length equals 13 residues. The CDR3 here is CAWAPAYNSPLHF. The DNA of the CDR3 is TGTGCCTGGGCCCCAGCCTATAATTCACCCCTCCACTTT.

The rearrangement joins TRBV7-2 to TRBJ2-7, with 7 bases lining up with TRBD1. In germline, CDR1 is SGHTA, CDR2 FQGNSA. V lost 2 bases and J lost 2; bases outside the gene matches: 6. The CDR3 is 15 amino acids. The CDR3 bases are TGTGCCAGCAGCTTACAACCAACAGGGGCCTACGAGCAGTACTTC. Amino acid sequence: CASSLQPTGAYEQYF.

This clone occurred a few times. The V call is TRBV7-2, the J call TRBJ1-3, with 8 positions matching TRBD1. J was trimmed by 4 bases and V by 1 base; bases with no gene match: 9. The CDR3 length is 17 residues. Germline-derived CDR1 and CDR2 are SGHTA and FQGNSA. The CDR3 region has the DNA TGTGCCAGCAGCTTAGAAAGCACAGGGGGGGGCGGAAACACCATATATTTT. Translating it yields CASSLESTGGGGNTIYF.

The rearrangement joins TRBV5-1 to TRBJ2-3; 9 positions agree with TRBD1. Germline loops: CDR1 SGHRS, CDR2 YFSETQ. After removal of 4 bases from V and 5 bases from J, the junction contained 8 bases not matched to a gene. The CDR3 extends over 15 amino acids. CDR3: CASSPGTGLLDTQYF. In DNA, the CDR3 is TGCGCCAGCAGCCCGGGGACAGGGTTATTAGATACGCAGTATTTT.

The chain is built from TRBV30 and TRBJ1-6; maybe TRBD1 (6 bases). V lost 7 bases and J 9 bases, leaving 19 bases between the germline ends. CDR1 and CDR2 from the germline V gene are GTSNPN and SVGIG (reference sequence). There are 14 residues in the CDR3. The CDR3, as DNA: TGTGCCTTCCGGGATGGCAGGGGTGTTTCACCCCTCCACTTT. As protein: CAFRDGRGVSPLHF.

The chain links TRBV5-4 to TRBJ2-5; possibly TRBD1 for D (5 bases). V lost 4 bases to trimming and J lost 1 base, with 17 bases between them. This CDR3 spans 16 amino acids. Germline values: CDR1 SGHNT, CDR2 YYREEE (reference sequence). CDR3 bases: TGTGCCAGCAGCCCCAAGGGGTGGGCACCCCAAGAGACCCAGTACTTC. It encodes CASSPKGWAPQETQYF.

This chain uses TRBV5-1 with TRBJ1-1; TRBD1 matches at 9 bases. Losses at the gene ends were 3 bases for V and 3 bases for J; bases not matched to a gene: 6. Germline values: CDR1 SGHRS, CDR2 YFSETQ. This CDR3 region has 15 residues. The CDR3 here is CASSSRQGEDTEAFF. The CDR3 DNA reads as TGCGCCAGCAGCTCCCGACAGGGGGAGGACACTGAAGCTTTCTTT.

The chain links TRBV11-2 to TRBJ1-2; D is uncertain. The length of the CDR3 is 14 residues. Germline CDR1 is SGHAT and CDR2 is FQNNGV. The V and J ends lost 0 bases and 7 bases respectively, with 12 bases between them. The CDR3 DNA sequence: TGTGCCAGCAGCTTAGATCTTGGAGGGAGTGGCTACACCTTC. Protein sequence: CASSLDLGGSGYTF.

V usage is TRBV30 and J usage is TRBJ1-4; no firm D call. V lost 0 bases, J lost 4 bases, and 3 bases lay in between. Germline V gives CDR1 GTSNPN, CDR2 SVGIG (reference sequence). CDR3 length: 12 amino acids. CDR3 sequence reads: CAWSVYNEKLFF. DNA for the CDR3: TGTGCCTGGAGTGTCTATAATGAAAAACTGTTTTTT. Together with reference TRBV30 and TRBJ1-4, the CDR3 gives the full variable domain: SQTIHQWPATLVQPVGSPLSLECTVEGTSNPNLYWYRQAAGRGLQLLFYSVGIGQISSEVPQNLSASRPQDRQFILSSKKLLLSDSGFYLCAWSVYNEKLFFGSGTQLSVL.

The chain employs TRBV6-5 and TRBJ1-1; 8 nucleotides match TRBD1. The CDR3 has 15 amino acids. With V trimmed by 6 bases and J by 4 bases, 10 bases remained unmatched. From germline, CDR1 is MNHEY and CDR2 SVGAGI. CDR3 region: CASSPDRVGSTEAFF. DNA of the CDR3: TGTGCCAGCAGCCCGGACAGGGTAGGAAGCACTGAAGCTTTCTTT.

The gene calls are TRBV27 and TRBJ2-2; D is undetermined. Germline V gene sequence: CDR1 MNHEY, CDR2 SMNVEV (reference sequence). Trimming took off 5 bases at V and 5 bases at J, with 15 bases between the two ends. The length of the CDR3 is 15 residues. CDR3 amino acids: CASSGPGSGTGELFF. CDR3 in DNA: TGTGCCAGCAGTGGCCCCGGGTCTGGAACCGGGGAGCTGTTTTTT.

The chain links TRBV27 to TRBJ1-4; D might be TRBD1 (6 bases). Per the germline V gene, CDR1 is MNHEY and CDR2 is SMNVEV (reference sequence). The CDR3 has 15 residues. Deletions cut 6 bases from V and 0 bases from J, with 11 bases between. In DNA, the CDR3 is TGTGCCAGCAGCTTCAGGGGTGCAACTAATGAAAAACTGTTTTTT. This translates into CASSFRGATNEKLFF.

V and J are TRBV30 and TRBJ2-7, with a possible D match to TRBD2 (5 bases). The ends were cut back, 2 bases at V and 2 bases at J, with 16 bases in the middle. Germline V gives CDR1 GTSNPN, CDR2 SVGIG (reference sequence). The CDR3 sequence is 15 residues long. DNA for the CDR3: TGTGCCTGGAGTTTTAGCGTTCGTGCGCCCTACGAGCAGTACTTC. Translation: CAWSFSVRAPYEQYF.

The table lists this clone with a count of one. The chain links TRBV27 to TRBJ2-7, with D perhaps TRBD2 (6 bases). The length of the CDR3 is 15 residues. Trimming shortened V by 4 bases and J by 0 bases, and 13 bases separated the two germline ends. CDR1 and CDR2 (germline): MNHEY, SMNVEV (reference sequence). The CDR3 DNA sequence: TGTGCCAGCAGTTCGTCGGGACTGGTCTCCTACGAGCAGTACTTC. This translates into CASSSSGLVSYEQYF.

J is TRBJ2-1 and V is TRBV19, with TRBD2 as a possible D gene (5 bases). Per the germline V gene, CDR1 is LNHDA and CDR2 is SQIVND (reference sequence). There are 18 residues in the CDR3. V lost 3 bases and J lost 0, with 18 bases in between. CDR3 in amino acids: CASSISPTLGYSYNEQFF. Here the CDR3 DNA reads TGTGCCAGTAGTATTTCCCCCACACTAGGATACTCCTACAATGAGCAGTTCTTC.

This sequence joins TRBV5-5 and TRBJ1-6; 8 bases align to TRBD1. V shed 1 base, J shed 8 bases, and the junction held 2 bases outside the gene matches. The CDR3 is 14 residues long. The germline CDR1 and CDR2 sequences are SGHKS and YYEKEE (reference sequence). This chain's CDR3 is CASSLKQGDSPLHF. The CDR3 DNA follows: TGTGCCAGCAGCTTGAAACAGGGGGATTCACCCCTCCACTTT. Full variable domain (missing parts from reference TRBV5-5 and TRBJ1-6): DAGVTQSPTHLIKTRGQQVTLRCSPISGHKSVSWYQQVLGQGPQFIFQYYEKEERGRGNFPDRFSARQFPNYSSELNVNALLLGDSALYLCASSLKQGDSPLHFGNGTRLTVT.

This sequence joins TRBV7-7 and TRBJ2-2, with D possibly being TRBD2 (7 bases). The CDR3 extends over 14 amino acids. Trimming shortened V by 4 bases and J by 6 bases, and 12 bases separated the two germline ends. Germline V gene sequence: CDR1 SSHAT, CDR2 FNYEAQ (reference sequence). CDR3 sequence reads: CASSSGGAPGELFF. In DNA, the CDR3 is TGTGCCAGCAGCTCTGGGGGGGCGCCCGGGGAGCTGTTTTTT.